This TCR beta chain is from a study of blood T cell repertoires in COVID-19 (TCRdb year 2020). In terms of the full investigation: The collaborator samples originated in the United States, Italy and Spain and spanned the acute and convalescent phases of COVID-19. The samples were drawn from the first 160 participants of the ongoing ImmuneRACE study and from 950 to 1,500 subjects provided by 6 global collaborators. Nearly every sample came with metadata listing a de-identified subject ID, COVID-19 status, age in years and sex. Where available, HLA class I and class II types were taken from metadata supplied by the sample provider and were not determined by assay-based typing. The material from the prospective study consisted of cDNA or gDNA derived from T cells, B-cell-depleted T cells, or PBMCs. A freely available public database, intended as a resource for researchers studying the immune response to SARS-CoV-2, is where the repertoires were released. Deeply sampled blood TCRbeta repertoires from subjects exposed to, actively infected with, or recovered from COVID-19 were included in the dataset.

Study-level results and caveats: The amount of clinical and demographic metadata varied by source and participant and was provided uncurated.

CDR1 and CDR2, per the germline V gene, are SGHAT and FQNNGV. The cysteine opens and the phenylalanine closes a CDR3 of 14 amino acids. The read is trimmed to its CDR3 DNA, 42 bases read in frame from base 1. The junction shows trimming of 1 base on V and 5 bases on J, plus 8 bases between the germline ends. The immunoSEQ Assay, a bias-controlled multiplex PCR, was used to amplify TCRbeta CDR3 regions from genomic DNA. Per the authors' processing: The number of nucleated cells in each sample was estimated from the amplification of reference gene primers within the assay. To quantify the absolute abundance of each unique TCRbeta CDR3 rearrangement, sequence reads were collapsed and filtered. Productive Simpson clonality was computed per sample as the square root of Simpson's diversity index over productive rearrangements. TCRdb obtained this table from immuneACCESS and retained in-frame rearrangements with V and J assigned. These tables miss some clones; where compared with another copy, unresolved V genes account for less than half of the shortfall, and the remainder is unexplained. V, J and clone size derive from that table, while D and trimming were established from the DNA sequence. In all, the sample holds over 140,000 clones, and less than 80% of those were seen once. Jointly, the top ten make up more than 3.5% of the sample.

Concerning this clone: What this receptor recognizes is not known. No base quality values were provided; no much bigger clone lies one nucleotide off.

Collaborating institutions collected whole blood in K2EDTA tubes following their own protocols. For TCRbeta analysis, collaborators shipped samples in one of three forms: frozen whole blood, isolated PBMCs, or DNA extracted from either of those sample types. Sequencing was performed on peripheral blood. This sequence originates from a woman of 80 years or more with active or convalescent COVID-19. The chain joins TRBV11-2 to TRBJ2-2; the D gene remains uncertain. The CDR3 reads CASSLAPGTGELFF. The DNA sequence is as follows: TGTGCCAGCAGCTTAGCCCCCGGGACCGGGGAGCTGTTTTTT.